The rows below give T cell receptor beta chains drawn from one sample of a study of T cells in Graves' hyperthyroidism and ophthalmopathy. TCRdb processed the multiplex PCR reads anew with MiXCR; each CDR3 protein has one entry. The sample holds under 400,000 distinct CDR3 sequences, about 25% seen once. The sample taken for sequencing was blood. These receptors all come from a man aged 45-65 years with Graves' hyperthyroidism. CDR3s include the opening cysteine and the closing phenylalanine or tryptophan. The order of the fields is D gene, clone size, V gene, CDR3 protein. A D gene is named only where the DNA matches it firmly. Not all rows give a size; the values are once, few, many and, for expanded clones, a class.

>.|few|TRBV5-1
CASSSGTPGTEAFF
>.|few|TRBV5-8
CASSLGGSVEYF
>TRBD1|.|TRBV11-3
CASSVPGQGSSTDTQYF
>.|many|TRBV28
CASSPLGGFQPQHF
>.|.|TRBV12-3/TRBV12-4
CASTDGSSYNSPLHF
>TRBD1|.|TRBV20-1
CSAANQGAYLYEQYF
>TRBD2|once|TRBV11-2
CASSPLSGRGRAGELFF
>TRBD2|many|TRBV7-2
CASSAGLAGLDTQYF
>TRBD1|many|TRBV2
CASRDRTGGETDTQYF
>.|.|TRBV11-3
CASSQQGRRETQYF
>TRBD1|.|TRBV20-1
CSARTPAQGAYQETQYF
>.|.|TRBV11-1
CASRDMGQETQYF
>.|many|TRBV11-1
CASTVFEGAYNEQFF
>.|few|TRBV7-8
CASSLATGVVYGYTF
>.|.|TRBV4-1
CASSQEHREGYEQYF